These 26 T cell receptor beta chains originate from one sample sequenced in a study of T cell responses to AZD1222 COVID-19 vaccine. Here immunoSEQ multiplex PCR was the method, and the copy in TCRdb shows in-frame clones only, minus some. The table has about 130,000 clones, roughly 88% seen once. The input for sequencing was peripheral blood, taken on day 0 of MenACWY control vaccination. All receptors come from an adult in good health.

The count of this clone is one. In DNA, the CDR3 is TGCGCCAGCAGCTTGGGGACAATTCGGAGCTACACCTTC. This sequence encodes CASSLGTIRSYTF. J is TRBJ1-2 and V is TRBV5-1; tentative D call: TRBD1 (5 bases). Trimming removed 0 bases from V and 9 bases from J, with 12 bases in between. In germline, CDR1 is SGHRS, CDR2 YFSETQ. The CDR3 runs 13 residues.

The chain uses TRBV5-1 and TRBJ2-5; possibly TRBD1 or TRBD2 for D (6 bases each). Trimming stripped 4 bases from V and 5 bases from J, with 18 bases between. Germline assignment: CDR1 SGHRS and CDR2 YFSETQ. The CDR3 extends over 15 amino acids. CDR3 sequence: CASSVTLGGLETQYF. The CDR3 DNA reads TGCGCCAGCAGCGTTACTCTGGGGGGCCTGGAGACCCAGTACTTC. Complete variable domain (other parts from reference TRBV5-1 and TRBJ2-5): KAGVTQTPRYLIKTRGQQVTLSCSPISGHRSVSWYQQTPGQGLQFLFEYFSETQRNKGNFPGRFSGRQFSNSRSEMNVSTLELGDSALYLCASSVTLGGLETQYFGPGTRLLVL.

The rearrangement joins TRBV7-3 to TRBJ2-3; 11 bases fit TRBD2. CDR3 length: 16 residues. In germline, CDR1 is SGHTA, CDR2 FQGTGA. V was pared by 1 base and J by 6 bases, with 6 bases of the junction left unmatched. CDR3 in DNA: TGTGCCAGCAGCTTAATAGCGGGAGGGCCTTTTGATACGCAGTATTTT. This gives the protein CASSLIAGGPFDTQYF.

The chain combines TRBV6-5 with TRBJ2-1, with TRBD2 as a possible D gene (5 bases). The V end was cut by 2 bases, the J end by 10 bases, with 12 bases between. The CDR3 runs 13 residues. Germline CDR1 and CDR2: MNHEY and SVGAGI. The CDR3 DNA follows: TGTGCCAGCAGTTACGATACTAGATACGAGCAGTTCTTC. Protein: CASSYDTRYEQFF.

This clone was counted a few times. This sequence joins TRBV5-4 and TRBJ2-2; D not certain. The CDR3 contains 16 residues. Deletions cut 0 bases from V and 0 bases from J, with 9 bases between. The V gene's germline CDR1 is SGHNT and CDR2 YYREEE (reference sequence). DNA of the CDR3: TGTGCCAGCAGCTTGGCTCTTGGTTCGAACACCGGGGAGCTGTTTTTT. Translating it yields CASSLALGSNTGELFF.

This chain connects TRBV3-1 (or the pseudogene TRBV3-2) to TRBJ2-3, with D hard to call. The CDR3 is made up of 12 amino acids. Per germline, CDR1 LGHDT and CDR2 YNNKEL (reference sequence). Trimming removed 1 base from V and 6 bases from J, with 5 bases in between. The CDR3 DNA is TGTGCCAGCAGCCAAGTCCGGGATACGCAGTATTTT. Residues: CASSQVRDTQYF.

This chain links TRBV30 with TRBJ2-5; D may be TRBD1 (5 bases). The CDR3 length is 13 residues. V shed 4 bases and J shed 6 bases, with 15 bases lying between them. Germline CDR1 and CDR2: GTSNPN and SVGIG (reference sequence). The chain's CDR3 is CAWMPGSEKTQYF. CDR3 coding DNA: TGTGCCTGGATGCCAGGGTCCGAAAAGACCCAGTACTTC.

The V gene is TRBV10-1, the J gene TRBJ2-7; D unresolved. The CDR3 sequence is 13 residues long. V lost 0 bases, J lost 3 bases, and 6 bases lay in between. Germline V gives CDR1 WNHNN, CDR2 SYGVQD (reference sequence). CDR3 sequence reads: CASSESYLYEQYF. The CDR3 bases are TGCGCCAGCAGTGAGTCGTACCTCTACGAGCAGTACTTC.

The chain recombines TRBV7-6 with TRBJ2-3; 7 bases map to TRBD1. CDR1 is SGHVS and CDR2 is FNYEAQ in the germline V gene. V dropped 5 bases and J dropped 0; count of bases not matched to a gene: 8. The CDR3 is 16 residues long. CDR3 DNA: TGTGCCAGCAGCCCGGGACAGTCGACTAGCACAGATACGCAGTATTTT. It specifies CASSPGQSTSTDTQYF.

This clone was counted between two and nine times. The chain uses TRBV28 and TRBJ2-1, with 11 nucleotides matching TRBD2. The CDR3 has 16 residues. V dropped 6 bases and J dropped 3; count of bases not matched to a gene: 7. Germline values: CDR1 MDHEN, CDR2 SYDVKM. This CDR3 reads CASRPLLAGGYNEQFF. The CDR3 region has the DNA TGTGCCAGCAGACCCCTCCTAGCGGGAGGCTACAATGAGCAGTTCTTC.

The chain links TRBV3-1 (or the pseudogene TRBV3-2) to TRBJ2-7; D is ambiguous. Trimming pared 1 base from V and 6 bases from J, leaving 16 bases between. Per germline, CDR1 LGHDT and CDR2 YNNKEL (reference sequence). The CDR3 runs 15 residues. CDR3 nucleotides: TGTGCCAGCAGCCAAGGGGGATACCGGGCGGTCGAGCAGTACTTC. Protein: CASSQGGYRAVEQYF.

The genes are TRBV3-1 (or the pseudogene TRBV3-2) and TRBJ1-6, with 7 bases aligning to TRBD1. This CDR3 has 14 amino acids. Trimming took 6 bases from V and 10 from J; bases not matched to a gene: 9. Germline V gene sequence: CDR1 LGHDT, CDR2 YNNKEL (reference sequence). As DNA, the CDR3 is TGTGCCAGCAGGAAGTGGACAGGAGGCTCACCCCTCCACTTT. This encodes CASRKWTGGSPLHF.

This clone has just one count. The chain has TRBV28 and TRBJ1-2, with 8 bases aligning to TRBD1. The germline CDR1 and CDR2 sequences are MDHEN and SYDVKM. The CDR3 is 15 residues long. The V segment lost 7 bases and the J segment 0 bases; nucleotides outside the gene matches: 7. The CDR3 loop is CASKGQASANYGYTF. The CDR3 DNA is TGTGCCAGCAAGGGACAGGCTTCAGCTAACTATGGCTACACCTTC.

The chain uses TRBV28 and TRBJ2-7; D is undetermined. Trimming removed 6 bases at V and 2 bases at J, with 14 bases between. The germline CDR1 and CDR2 sequences are MDHEN and SYDVKM. The CDR3 is made up of 14 amino acids. CDR3 region: CASRDSYSTYEQYF. CDR3 in DNA: TGTGCCAGCAGAGATTCATATTCGACCTACGAGCAGTACTTC. Complete variable domain (other parts from reference TRBV28 and TRBJ2-7): DVKVTQSSRYLVKRTGEKVFLECVQDMDHENMFWYRQDPGLGLRLIYFSYDVKMKEKGDIPEGYSVSREKKERFSLILESASTNQTSMYLCASRDSYSTYEQYFGPGTRLTVT.

This clone was detected only once. The genes are TRBV5-1 and TRBJ1-2, with D possibly matching TRBD1 (6 bases). In germline, CDR1 is SGHRS, CDR2 YFSETQ. V was cut by 0 bases and J by 4 bases, with 19 bases left in between. CDR3 length: 17 residues. CDR3 sequence reads: CASSLAGAPPNLYGYTF. CDR3 in DNA: TGCGCCAGCAGCTTGGCAGGGGCCCCCCCTAATCTCTATGGCTACACCTTC.

The chain couples TRBV2 to TRBJ1-2; 7 bases are shared with TRBD1. Germline V gene lookup returns CDR1 SNHLY and CDR2 FYNNEI. The V segment lost 4 bases and the J segment 5 bases; nucleotides outside the gene matches: 10. This CDR3 is built from 15 residues. DNA of the CDR3: TGTGCCAGCAGTGTACAGGGGAGGGGGCCATATGGCTACACCTTC. It translates to CASSVQGRGPYGYTF.

The rearrangement links TRBV7-8 to TRBJ2-3, with 14 bases matching TRBD2. The CDR3 has 15 residues. Trimming removed 5 bases from V and 4 bases from J; junction bases left unmatched: 2. Germline V CDR1 and CDR2: SGHVS, FQNEAQ. The CDR3 region is CASSGLAGGSDTQYF. The CDR3 DNA is TGTGCCAGCAGCGGACTAGCGGGAGGATCAGATACGCAGTATTTT. The entire variable domain, with the rest obtained from reference TRBV7-8 and TRBJ2-3, is as follows: GAGVSQSPRYKVAKRGQDVALRCDPISGHVSLFWYQQALGQGPEFLTYFQNEAQLDKSGLPSDRFFAERPEGSVSTLKIQRTQQEDSAVYLCASSGLAGGSDTQYFGPGTRLTVL.

The V gene is TRBV27, the J gene TRBJ1-5; no definite D call. The CDR3 covers 16 residues. V was cut by 3 bases and J by 0 bases, with 12 bases left in between. The germline V gene has CDR1 MNHEY and CDR2 SMNVEV (reference sequence). Here the CDR3 DNA reads TGTGCCAGCAGTTTGGGATCACCCTATAGCAATCAGCCCCAGCATTTT. Translating gives CASSLGSPYSNQPQHF.

This clone turned up a few times. This same CDR3 is encoded by further DNA sequences in the sample. The J gene is TRBJ2-3, the V gene TRBV6-6; no clear D. This CDR3 has 13 amino acids. Germline V lookup: CDR1 MNHNY, CDR2 SVGAGI (reference sequence). Trimming removed 0 bases at V and 6 bases at J, with 7 bases between. CDR3 in amino acids: CASSYSPWDTQYF. The DNA of the CDR3 is TGTGCCAGCAGTTACTCGCCGTGGGATACGCAGTATTTT.

This clone was seen a single time. The CDR3 nucleotides read TGTGCCAGCACCCTAGGGGGGGCGGGCGGCTACACCTTC. It translates to CASTLGGAGGYTF. The chain has TRBV28 and TRBJ1-2, with D possibly TRBD1 on 6 matching bases. The CDR3 has 13 residues. CDR1 is MDHEN and CDR2 is SYDVKM in the germline V gene. The V end was cut by 7 bases, the J end by 8 bases, with 17 bases between.

The V and J genes are TRBV28 and TRBJ2-6, with D unresolved. Germline V gene data show CDR1 as MDHEN and CDR2 as SYDVKM. CDR3 length: 17 residues. Trimming removed 8 bases at V and 2 bases at J, with 19 bases between. The DNA of the CDR3 is TGTGCCAGCGGTCCAAGCGTGATTTTAACTGGGGCCAACGTCCTGACTTTC. It translates to CASGPSVILTGANVLTF.

This chain links TRBV7-9 with TRBJ1-2, with 10 bases aligning to TRBD1. The CDR3 is 16 amino acids. Trimming at V came to 3 bases and at J to 8 bases, leaving 12 bases not matched to a gene. Germline loops: CDR1 SEHNR, CDR2 FQNEAQ (reference sequence). As DNA, the CDR3 is TGTGCCAGCAGCTTCGCGGGACAGGGGAACTGGGGGGGCTACACCTTC. It is translated as CASSFAGQGNWGGYTF.

About this clone itself: The identical CDR3 is also encoded by other nucleotide sequences in the sample. This chain joins TRBV4-1 and TRBJ1-6; no reliable D call. There are 14 residues in the CDR3. Looked up from germline, CDR1 is MGHRA and CDR2 is YSYEKL. The ends were cut back, 3 bases at V and 10 bases at J, with 13 bases in the middle. CDR3 sequence: CASSQGQGGSPLHF. Here the CDR3 DNA reads TGCGCCAGCAGCCAGGGTCAAGGAGGGTCACCCCTCCACTTT.

In DNA form, the CDR3 reads TGTGCCAGCAAAAAGGGTAGCATGAACACTGAAGCTTTCTTT. It is translated as CASKKGSMNTEAFF. The rearrangement joins TRBV28 to TRBJ1-1; D ambiguous. With 7 bases removed from V and 0 bases from J, the gap between germline ends came to 12 bases. The length of the CDR3 is 14 residues. In germline, CDR1 is MDHEN, CDR2 SYDVKM.

The chain joins TRBV14 to TRBJ2-7; TRBD1 aligns across 10 bases. The junction had 2 bases not matched to a gene; V was cut back by 1 base and J by 2 bases. Germline CDR1 SGHDN, CDR2 FVKESK. The CDR3 is 15 residues long. The CDR3 spells CASSQAGTGAYEQYF. CDR3 bases: TGTGCCAGCAGCCAAGCGGGGACAGGGGCCTACGAGCAGTACTTC.

The chain links TRBV18 to TRBJ2-1; possible D gene TRBD2, 6 bases. The germline CDR1 and CDR2 sequences are KGHSH and LQKENI. Trimming took 6 bases from V and 6 from J, leaving 15 bases between them. The CDR3 sequence is 14 residues long. The CDR3 nucleotides read TGTGCCAGCTCCCCGCAAGGAGGGGCCAATGAGCAGTTCTTC. It encodes CASSPQGGANEQFF.